The clone carrying this T cell receptor beta chain appeared many times. The CDR3 spans 17 residues. V was shortened by 1 base and J by 0 bases, with 13 bases between the two germline ends. For TCRbeta, the library was prepared with unique molecular identifiers. MiXCR, applied by TCRdb to the PCR reads, yields one record per CDR3 protein. The repertoire holds some 400,000 distinct CDR3 sequences, with around 21% as singletons. The data derive from a study of T-cell reconstitution after alpha-beta-depleted transplantation in children. The sample consisted of PBMCs from the stem cell graft donor, taken from the stem cell graft. The TCR was taken from a human donor who donated a stem cell graft to a child with acute myeloid leukemia. The chain recombines TRBV12-3 or TRBV12-4 with TRBJ1-3; D is uncertain. CDR3 in amino acids: CASSLGRRQSSGNTIYF. The CDR3, as DNA: TGTGCCAGCAGTTTAGGGAGACGCCAGAGCTCTGGAAACACCATATATTTT.